These T cell receptor beta chains were read from a single sample in a study of T cells in localized non-small cell lung cancer. Measured with immunoSEQ multiplex PCR; TCRdb has only the in-frame clones, and not every one. The data contain 72,000 or so clones, around four fifths of them singletons. The input for sequencing was peripheral blood, taken before any cancer treatment. These receptors were collected from a female donor older than 55 with stage I lung adenocarcinoma. Each CDR3 is given with its conserved first and last residue. Each record gives: V gene, J gene, CDR3 protein.

TRBV5-3,TRBJ2-5,CARSFMETQYF
TRBV5-6,TRBJ2-2,CASSLRLSGELFF
TRBV5-6,TRBJ2-3,CASSLNAADTQYF
TRBV27,TRBJ2-3,CASSLSLGASSNTQYF
TRBV10-3,TRBJ1-2,CAATGQGSDGYTF
TRBV9,TRBJ2-3,CASSVIGRPTDTQYF
TRBV2,TRBJ2-5,CASSEVAGSETQYF
TRBV6-1,TRBJ2-1,CASSPRDNEQFF
TRBV18,TRBJ1-1,CASSPPASEAFF
TRBV11-2,TRBJ2-5,CASSLGASGRAETQYF
TRBV7-8,TRBJ1-1,CASSLESAGGVNTEAFF
TRBV27,TRBJ1-1,CASSQSPQGPAGGTEAFF
TRBV15,TRBJ2-7,CAARTSSSYEQYF
TRBV15,TRBJ2-1,CATSRGTGNLLSNEQFF
TRBV6-6,TRBJ1-2,CASRILAGYAYGYTF
TRBV5-4,TRBJ2-5,CASSLRTGGVETQYF
TRBV5-1,TRBJ1-6,CASREDAYNSPLHF
TRBV11-2,TRBJ1-5,CASSPQGGAQPQHF
TRBV7-2,TRBJ1-2,CASSLVPDLTGGYTF
TRBV12-5,TRBJ2-1,CASGLNRGANEQFF
TRBV5-4,TRBJ1-2,CASSPEARNYGYTF
TRBV5-6,TRBJ2-7,CASSSGLYTYEQYF
TRBV18,TRBJ2-5,CASSRSQETQYF
TRBV6-5,TRBJ1-1,CASSYSTLAGTEAFF
TRBV28,TRBJ1-1,CASSYRGNTEAFF
TRBV4-1,TRBJ2-1,CASSRRFGAGQMREQFF
TRBV11-3,TRBJ2-1,CASSYGDYNEQFF
TRBV21-1,TRBJ1-2,CASPPRDTRLYGYTF
TRBV5-1,TRBJ2-1,CASSQLSSWQGVGEQFF
TRBV4-1,TRBJ2-3,CASSQDPRTDTQYF
TRBV11-3,NA,CASSAMGVGSYEQYF
TRBV28,TRBJ1-5,CASITVPLYNQPQHF
TRBV11-3,TRBJ2-1,CAISTSGYNEQFF
TRBV6-5,TRBJ1-3,CASSYRPRNTIYF
TRBV5-4,TRBJ2-3,CASSLAGPNGDTQYF
TRBV2,TRBJ2-5,CASRAGQGLGAQYF
TRBV9,TRBJ2-2,CASSVVSRGRTGELFF
TRBV27,TRBJ1-5,CASSLSWGSQPQHF
TRBV6-1,TRBJ1-4,CASTSPGQGTEKLFF
TRBV14,TRBJ2-7,CASSHIDRSSYEQYF
TRBV5-6,TRBJ2-2,CASSSPGELLTGELFF
TRBV6-5,TRBJ1-4,CASSTGDRRNEKLFF
TRBV5-1,TRBJ1-1,CASSLGADTEAFF
TRBV18,TRBJ2-1,CASSPPTPSEQFF
TRBV5-1,TRBJ2-7,CASSFQLAGAIPYEQYF
TRBV6-5,TRBJ1-3,CASSYTGTPGNTIYF
TRBV5-8,TRBJ2-3,CASSILAGVLDTQYF
TRBV19,TRBJ2-3,CASSIGGSTDTQYF
TRBV18,TRBJ1-4,CASSTRTEATNEKLFF
TRBV11-2,TRBJ1-1,CASSLIRGRGYTEAFF
TRBV7-9,TRBJ2-1,CASSEAGEVSIEQFF
TRBV2,TRBJ1-2,CASSGPIDQTGSNYYGYTF
TRBV27,TRBJ1-2,CASSRQGRNYGYTF
TRBV6-5,TRBJ2-3,CASSYFTGGDTQYF
TRBV29-1,TRBJ2-1,CSVRDQSTANEQFF
TRBV7-9,TRBJ1-2,CASSFGQVYGYTF